The 23 T cell receptor beta chains reported below all come from one sample, sequenced in a study of blood T cell repertoires in COVID-19. Profiled with immunoSEQ multiplex PCR; TCRdb holds only in-frame clones, not every one. The top ten hold roughly 8.7% of the sample, which has over 45,000 clones, around 82% seen once. The sample taken for sequencing was peripheral blood. Every receptor here comes from a woman of 80 years or more with acute or convalescent COVID-19.

The chain couples TRBV12-3 or TRBV12-4 to TRBJ1-2; D is ambiguous. Trimming took 6 bases from V and 4 from J, leaving 12 bases between them. The CDR3 contains 13 residues. The CDR3 DNA reads as TGTGCCAGCAGCCAAACGGGGAGCTATGGCTACACCTTC. As protein: CASSQTGSYGYTF.

The chain carries TRBV13 and TRBJ2-7; 11 bases match TRBD1. Per the germline V gene, CDR1 is PRHDT and CDR2 is FYEKMQ (reference sequence). This CDR3 has 14 residues. V shed 5 bases, J shed 6 bases, and the junction held 6 bases outside the gene matches. As DNA, the CDR3 is TGTGCCAGCAGCCCCGGGACAGGGGGACGCGAGCAGTACTTC. Residues: CASSPGTGGREQYF.

The chain employs TRBV4-1 and TRBJ1-1; 7 bases fit TRBD1. The ends lost 1 base at V and 4 bases at J; junction bases unmatched: 15. The CDR3 has 18 residues. Germline V gene sequence: CDR1 MGHRA, CDR2 YSYEKL. CDR3 in DNA: TGCGCCAGCAGCCAAGGTCGGGCAGGGGGGATTTGGGGCACTGAAGCTTTCTTT. Residues: CASSQGRAGGIWGTEAFF.

Here the CDR3 reads CASSTGTSGVYEQYF. CDR3 sequence (DNA): TGTGCCAGCAGCACCGGGACTAGCGGGGTCTACGAGCAGTACTTC. The chain links TRBV9 to TRBJ2-7; 13 bases align to TRBD2. V lost 4 bases, J lost 3 bases, and 4 bases stayed unmatched. CDR1 and CDR2 from the germline V gene are SGDLS and YYNGEE. This CDR3 has 15 amino acids.

The chain links TRBV2 to TRBJ2-5; D unclear. Deletions cut 4 bases from V and 2 bases from J, with 8 bases between. Germline V CDR1 and CDR2: SNHLY, FYNNEI. This CDR3 region has 13 residues. CDR3 DNA sequence: TGTGCCAGCAGTGCGACTTGGCAAGAGACCCAGTACTTC. The encoded protein is CASSATWQETQYF.

The chain recombines TRBV3-1 (or the pseudogene TRBV3-2) with TRBJ2-7; 7 nucleotides line up with TRBD2. Looked up from germline, CDR1 is LGHDT and CDR2 is YNNKEL (reference sequence). CDR3 length: 14 residues. The V segment lost 4 bases and the J segment 6 bases; nucleotides outside the gene matches: 9. CDR3 coding DNA: TGTGCCAGCAGCCTGAAAACGGTAGCGGGCGAGCAGTACTTC. This translates into CASSLKTVAGEQYF.

This CDR3 is CASSVAVPTGELFF. Here the CDR3 DNA reads TGTGCCAGCAGCGTGGCGGTGCCCACCGGGGAGCTGTTTTTT. The V call is TRBV9, the J call TRBJ2-2; D ambiguous. V lost 2 bases and J 4 bases, leaving 9 bases between the germline ends. This CDR3 has 14 residues. Germline V gene data show CDR1 as SGDLS and CDR2 as YYNGEE. Based on the CDR3 plus reference TRBV9 and TRBJ2-2, the full variable domain is DSGVTQTPKHLITATGQRVTLRCSPRSGDLSVYWYQQSLDQGLQFLIQYYNGEERAKGNILERFSAQQFPDLHSELNLSSLELGDSALYFCASSVAVPTGELFFGEGSRLTVL.

This chain uses TRBV3-1 (or the pseudogene TRBV3-2) with TRBJ2-7; D ambiguous. The germline CDR1 and CDR2 sequences are LGHDT and YNNKEL (reference sequence). The CDR3 has 12 amino acids. V lost 8 bases to trimming and J lost 3 bases, with 11 bases between them. CDR3 nucleotides: TGTGCCAGCGGCCGGCCGGGCTACGAGCAGTACTTC. It specifies CASGRPGYEQYF.

V and J are TRBV30 and TRBJ1-5; D might be TRBD1 (5 bases). V lost 6 bases, J lost 0 bases, and 12 bases lay in between. Germline assignment: CDR1 GTSNPN and CDR2 SVGIG (reference sequence). CDR3 length: 14 residues. Here the CDR3 reads CACQGGDSNQPQHF. The CDR3 bases are TGTGCCTGCCAAGGAGGGGATAGCAATCAGCCCCAGCATTTT.

This rearrangement joins TRBV2 to TRBJ2-1; 9 nucleotides line up with TRBD2. The J segment lost 4 bases and the V segment lost 6 bases, leaving 4 bases of the junction unmatched. The CDR3 loop spans 14 amino acids. Per germline, CDR1 SNHLY and CDR2 FYNNEI. CDR3 protein: CASRPLAGYNEQFF. The CDR3 DNA follows: TGTGCCAGCAGGCCCCTAGCGGGGTACAATGAGCAGTTCTTC.

The chain recombines TRBV3-1 (or the pseudogene TRBV3-2) with TRBJ2-7; perhaps TRBD2 as D (5 bases). Germline V gene data show CDR1 as LGHDT and CDR2 as YNNKEL (reference sequence). V shed 1 base and J shed 1 base, with 11 bases lying between them. The CDR3 sequence is 15 residues long. CDR3 sequence reads: CASSQAAGQSYEQYF. CDR3 nucleotide sequence: TGTGCCAGCAGCCAAGCGGCGGGCCAATCCTACGAGCAGTACTTC.

The chain uses TRBV19 and TRBJ2-1, with 12 positions matching TRBD2. The V gene's germline CDR1 is LNHDA and CDR2 SQIVND (reference sequence). With V trimmed by 5 bases and J by 5 bases, 7 bases remained unmatched. There are 16 residues in the CDR3. CDR3 loop: CASSLQLAGGNNEQFF. CDR3 DNA sequence: TGTGCCAGTAGTTTACAACTAGCGGGAGGAAACAATGAGCAGTTCTTC.

The chain carries TRBV6-5 and TRBJ1-5; the D is unclear. This CDR3 is 14 amino acids long. In germline, CDR1 is MNHEY, CDR2 SVGAGI. The V and J ends lost 5 bases and 0 bases respectively, with 8 bases between them. The CDR3 loop is CASSRASSNQPQHF. CDR3 in DNA: TGTGCCAGCAGTCGCGCCTCTAGCAATCAGCCCCAGCATTTT.

The V call is TRBV9, the J call TRBJ2-1; 7 bases agree with TRBD2. Germline CDR1 is SGDLS and CDR2 is YYNGEE. The length of the CDR3 is 21 residues. V lost 0 bases to trimming and J lost 0 bases; unmatched junction nucleotides: 18. Here the CDR3 DNA reads TGTGCCAGCAGCGTAGGATTATATTTTCTAGCGGAAGAACCCTCCTACAATGAGCAGTTCTTC. Its translation is CASSVGLYFLAEEPSYNEQFF.

The V and J genes are TRBV27 and TRBJ2-5; 10 bases are a match to TRBD1. Losses at the gene ends were 6 bases for V and 4 bases for J; bases not matched to a gene: 8. The CDR3 is 15 amino acids. Germline assignment: CDR1 MNHEY and CDR2 SMNVEV (reference sequence). The chain's CDR3 is CASRMRQGAGETQYF. CDR3 nucleotide sequence: TGTGCCAGCAGGATGAGACAGGGGGCGGGAGAGACCCAGTACTTC.

V usage is TRBV6-2 or TRBV6-3 and J usage is TRBJ2-7, with 9 bases matching TRBD1. The CDR3 runs to 13 residues. Germline CDR1 reads MNHEY; CDR2 reads SVGEGT. Losses at the gene ends were 6 bases for V and 5 bases for J; bases not matched to a gene: 5. For the CDR3, the DNA is TGTGCCAGCAGCACCGGGACAGGGAACGAGCAGTACTTC. This translates into CASSTGTGNEQYF.

The rearrangement links TRBV5-6 to TRBJ1-3; the D is unclear. V was shortened by 6 bases and J by 0 bases, with 13 bases between the two germline ends. Germline CDR1 is SGHDT and CDR2 is YYEEEE. The CDR3 contains 15 residues. CDR3 loop: CASNKRGPSGNTIYF. In DNA form, the CDR3 reads TGTGCCAGCAACAAACGTGGGCCCTCTGGAAACACCATATATTTT.

V usage is TRBV7-2 and J usage is TRBJ1-5, with 8 nucleotides matching TRBD1. From germline, CDR1 is SGHTA and CDR2 FQGNSA. Losses at the gene ends were 5 bases for V and 6 bases for J; bases not matched to a gene: 6. The CDR3 loop spans 14 amino acids. The CDR3 sequence: CASSHGQGGQPQHF. In DNA, the CDR3 is TGTGCCAGCAGCCACGGACAGGGTGGTCAGCCCCAGCATTTT.

The sample holds one count of this clone. This chain joins TRBV3-1 (or the pseudogene TRBV3-2) and TRBJ2-7, with a possible D match to TRBD1 (5 bases). This CDR3 spans 12 amino acids. CDR1 LGHDT and CDR2 YNNKEL come from the germline V gene (reference sequence). V lost 1 base and J 6 bases, leaving 7 bases between the germline ends. The CDR3 here is CASSQARAEQYF. The CDR3 DNA sequence: TGTGCCAGCAGCCAAGCCAGGGCCGAGCAGTACTTC.

The chain joins TRBV6-5 to TRBJ1-2; D is undetermined. The length of the CDR3 is 14 residues. Trimming took 5 bases from V and 3 from J, leaving 13 bases between them. Germline lookup yields CDR1 MNHEY and CDR2 SVGAGI. The CDR3 DNA sequence: TGTGCCAGCAGTCGGATCACACGGGACTATGGCTACACCTTC. It codes for CASSRITRDYGYTF.

V and J are TRBV6-5 and TRBJ2-7; 10 nucleotides match TRBD2. CDR1 and CDR2 (germline): MNHEY, SVGAGI. This CDR3 contains 15 residues. Trimming cost V 6 bases and J 7 bases; bases outside gene matches: 12. The CDR3: CASRNPAGGRGEQYF. The CDR3 DNA reads TGTGCCAGCAGAAACCCAGCGGGGGGGCGTGGTGAGCAGTACTTC.

The chain has TRBV12-3 or TRBV12-4 and TRBJ2-7; no clear D gene. V was pared by 2 bases and J by 6 bases, with 8 bases between. The CDR3 sequence is 12 residues long. CDR3 residues: CASSLTASEQYF. The CDR3 DNA reads TGTGCCAGCAGTTTAACAGCATCCGAGCAGTACTTC.

This clone was found a few times. This chain joins TRBV29-1 and TRBJ1-5; the match to TRBD1 covers 7 bases. This CDR3 is 12 amino acids long. The V segment lost 4 bases and the J segment 11 bases; nucleotides outside the gene matches: 8. CDR1 and CDR2 (germline): SQVTM, ANQGSEA. The CDR3 loop reads CSVAQGTGAQHF. DNA for the CDR3: TGCAGCGTTGCACAGGGGACCGGAGCCCAGCATTTT. Full variable domain (rest looked up from reference TRBV29-1 and TRBJ1-5): SAVISQKPSRDICQRGTSLTIQCQVDSQVTMMFWYRQQPGQSLTLIATANQGSEATYESGFVIDKFPISRPNLTFSTLTVSNMSPEDSSIYLCSVAQGTGAQHFGDGTRLSIL.